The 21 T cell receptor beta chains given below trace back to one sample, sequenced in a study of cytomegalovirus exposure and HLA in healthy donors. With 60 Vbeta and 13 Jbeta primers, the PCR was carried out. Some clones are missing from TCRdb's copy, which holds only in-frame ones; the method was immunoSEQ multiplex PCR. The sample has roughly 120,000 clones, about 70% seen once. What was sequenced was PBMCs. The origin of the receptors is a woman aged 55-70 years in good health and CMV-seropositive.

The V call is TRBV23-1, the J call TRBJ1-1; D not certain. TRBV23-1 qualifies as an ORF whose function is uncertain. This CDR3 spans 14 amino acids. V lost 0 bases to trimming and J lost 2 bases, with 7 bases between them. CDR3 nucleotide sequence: TGCGCCAGCAGTCAATCCCCAGGAAACACTGAAGCTTTCTTT. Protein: CASSQSPGNTEAFF.

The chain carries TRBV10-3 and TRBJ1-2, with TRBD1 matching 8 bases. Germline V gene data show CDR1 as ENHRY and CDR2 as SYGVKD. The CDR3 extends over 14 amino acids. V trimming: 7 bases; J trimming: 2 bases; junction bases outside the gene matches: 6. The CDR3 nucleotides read TGTGCCATCACTAGACAGGGGCCAAACTATGGCTACACCTTC. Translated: CAITRQGPNYGYTF.

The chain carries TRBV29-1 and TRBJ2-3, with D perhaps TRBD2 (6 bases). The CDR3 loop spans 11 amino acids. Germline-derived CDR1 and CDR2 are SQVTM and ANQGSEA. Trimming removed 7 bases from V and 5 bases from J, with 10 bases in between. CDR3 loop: CSADSGDTQYF. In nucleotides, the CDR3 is TGCAGCGCGGATAGCGGAGATACGCAGTATTTT.

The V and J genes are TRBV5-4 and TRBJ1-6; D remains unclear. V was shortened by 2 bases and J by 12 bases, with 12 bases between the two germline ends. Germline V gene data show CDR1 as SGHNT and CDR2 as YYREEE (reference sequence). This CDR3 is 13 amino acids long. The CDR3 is CASSFTAGEPLHF. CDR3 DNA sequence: TGTGCCAGCAGCTTTACTGCGGGAGAACCCCTCCACTTT.

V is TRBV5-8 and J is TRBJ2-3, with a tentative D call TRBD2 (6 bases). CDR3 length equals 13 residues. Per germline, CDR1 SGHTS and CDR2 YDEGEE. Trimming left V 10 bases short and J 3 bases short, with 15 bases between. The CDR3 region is CASGLRGTDTQYF. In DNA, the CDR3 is TGTGCCTCGGGCCTTCGGGGGACAGATACGCAGTATTTT.

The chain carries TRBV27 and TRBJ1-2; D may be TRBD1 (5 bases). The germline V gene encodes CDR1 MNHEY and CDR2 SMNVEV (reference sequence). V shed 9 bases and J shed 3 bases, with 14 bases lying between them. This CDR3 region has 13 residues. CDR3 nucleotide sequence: TGTGCCAGTAAGGGGTTTAGAGACTATGGCTACACCTTC. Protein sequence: CASKGFRDYGYTF.

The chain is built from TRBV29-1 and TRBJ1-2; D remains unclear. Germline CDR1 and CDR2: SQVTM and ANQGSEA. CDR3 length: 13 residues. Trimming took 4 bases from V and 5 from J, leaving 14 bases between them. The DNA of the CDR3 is TGCAGCGTTGGATTAGAGGGCGGTTATGGCTACACCTTC. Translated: CSVGLEGGYGYTF. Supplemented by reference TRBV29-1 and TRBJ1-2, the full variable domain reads SAVISQKPSRDICQRGTSLTIQCQVDSQVTMMFWYRQQPGQSLTLIATANQGSEATYESGFVIDKFPISRPNLTFSTLTVSNMSPEDSSIYLCSVGLEGGYGYTFGSGTRLTVV.

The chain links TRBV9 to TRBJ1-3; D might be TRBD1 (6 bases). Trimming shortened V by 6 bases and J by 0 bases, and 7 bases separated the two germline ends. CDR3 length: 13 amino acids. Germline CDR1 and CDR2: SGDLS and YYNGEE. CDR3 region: CASTTGSGNTIYF. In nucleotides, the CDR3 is TGTGCCAGCACGACAGGCTCTGGAAACACCATATATTTT.

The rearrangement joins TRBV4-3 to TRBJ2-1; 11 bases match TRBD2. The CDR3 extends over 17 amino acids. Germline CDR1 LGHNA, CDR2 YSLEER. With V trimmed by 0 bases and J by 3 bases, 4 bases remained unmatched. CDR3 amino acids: CASSQETSGTIYNEQFF. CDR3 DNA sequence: TGCGCCAGCAGCCAAGAGACTAGCGGGACAATCTACAATGAGCAGTTCTTC.

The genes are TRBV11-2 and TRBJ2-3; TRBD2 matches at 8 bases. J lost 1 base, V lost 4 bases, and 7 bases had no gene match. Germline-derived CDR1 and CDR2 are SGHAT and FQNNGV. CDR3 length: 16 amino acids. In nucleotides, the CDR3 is TGTGCCAGCAGCTCGAGACTAGCGATTGGCACAGATACGCAGTATTTT. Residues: CASSSRLAIGTDTQYF.

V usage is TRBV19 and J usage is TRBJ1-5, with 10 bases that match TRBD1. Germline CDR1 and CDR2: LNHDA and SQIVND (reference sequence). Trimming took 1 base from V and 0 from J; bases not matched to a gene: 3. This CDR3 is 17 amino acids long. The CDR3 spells CASSIGDRGYSNQPQHF. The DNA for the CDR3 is TGTGCCAGTAGTATAGGGGACAGGGGCTATAGCAATCAGCCCCAGCATTTT. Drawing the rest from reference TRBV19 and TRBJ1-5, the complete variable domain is DGGITQSPKYLFRKEGQNVTLSCEQNLNHDAMYWYRQDPGQGLRLIYYSQIVNDFQKGDIAEGYSVSREKKESFPLTVTSAQKNPTAFYLCASSIGDRGYSNQPQHFGDGTRLSIL.

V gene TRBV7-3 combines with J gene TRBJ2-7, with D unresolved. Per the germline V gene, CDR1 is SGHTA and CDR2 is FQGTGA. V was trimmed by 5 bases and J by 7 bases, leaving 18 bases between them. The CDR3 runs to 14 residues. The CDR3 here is CASSPTPSYVEQYF. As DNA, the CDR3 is TGTGCCAGCAGCCCGACTCCCTCCTACGTGGAGCAGTACTTC.

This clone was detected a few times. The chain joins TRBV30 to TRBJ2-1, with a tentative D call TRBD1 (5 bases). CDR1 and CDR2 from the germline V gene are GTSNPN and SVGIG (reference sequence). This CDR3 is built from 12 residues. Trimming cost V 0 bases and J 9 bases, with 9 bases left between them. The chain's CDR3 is CAWSVRTLEQFF. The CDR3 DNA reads TGTGCCTGGAGTGTACGGACACTTGAGCAGTTCTTC. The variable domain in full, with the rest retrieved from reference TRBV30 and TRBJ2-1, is SQTIHQWPATLVQPVGSPLSLECTVEGTSNPNLYWYRQAAGRGLQLLFYSVGIGQISSEVPQNLSASRPQDRQFILSSKKLLLSDSGFYLCAWSVRTLEQFFGPGTRLTVL.

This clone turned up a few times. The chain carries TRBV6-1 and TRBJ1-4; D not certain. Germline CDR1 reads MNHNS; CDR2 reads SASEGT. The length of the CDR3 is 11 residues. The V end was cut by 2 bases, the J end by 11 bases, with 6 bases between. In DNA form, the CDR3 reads TGTGCCAGCAGTGAATCGGGGAAACTGTTTTTT. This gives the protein CASSESGKLFF.

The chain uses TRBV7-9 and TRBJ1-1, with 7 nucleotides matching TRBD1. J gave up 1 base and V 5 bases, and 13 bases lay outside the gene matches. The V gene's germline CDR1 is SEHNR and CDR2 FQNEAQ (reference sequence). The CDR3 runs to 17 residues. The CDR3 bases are TGTGCCAGCAGCGGCACCGGGACAGCTTTTAAGAACACTGAAGCTTTCTTT. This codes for CASSGTGTAFKNTEAFF.

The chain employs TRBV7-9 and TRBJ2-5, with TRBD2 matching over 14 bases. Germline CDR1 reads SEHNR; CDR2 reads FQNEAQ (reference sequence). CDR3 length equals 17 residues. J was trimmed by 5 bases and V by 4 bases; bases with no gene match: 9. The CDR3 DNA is TGTGCCAGCAGCTCCACGACTAGCGGGAGGGCGTCTGAGACCCAGTACTTC. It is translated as CASSSTTSGRASETQYF.

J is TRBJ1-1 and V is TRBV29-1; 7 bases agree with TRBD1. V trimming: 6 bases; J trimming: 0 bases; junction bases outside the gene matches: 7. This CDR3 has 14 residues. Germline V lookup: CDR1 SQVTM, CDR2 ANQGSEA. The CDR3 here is CSVLGQSVNTEAFF. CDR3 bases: TGCAGCGTCCTGGGACAGTCGGTGAACACTGAAGCTTTCTTT.

CDR3 nucleotides: TGTGCCAGCAGAGGGAGGGGGAAGAACACTGAAGCTTTCTTT. Translating it yields CASRGRGKNTEAFF. The chain links TRBV5-6 to TRBJ1-1; D is possibly TRBD1 (6 bases). With 5 bases removed from V and 1 base from J, the gap between germline ends came to 12 bases. The germline gives CDR1 SGHDT, CDR2 YYEEEE. The CDR3 consists of 14 residues.

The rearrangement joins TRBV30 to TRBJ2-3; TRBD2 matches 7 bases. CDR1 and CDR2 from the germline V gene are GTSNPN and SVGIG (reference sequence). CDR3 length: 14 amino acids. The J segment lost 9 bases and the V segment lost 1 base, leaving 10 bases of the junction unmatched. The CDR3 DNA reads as TGTGCCTGGAGTGGCGGGGGTCCCTCTCCGACGCAGTATTTT. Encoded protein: CAWSGGGPSPTQYF.

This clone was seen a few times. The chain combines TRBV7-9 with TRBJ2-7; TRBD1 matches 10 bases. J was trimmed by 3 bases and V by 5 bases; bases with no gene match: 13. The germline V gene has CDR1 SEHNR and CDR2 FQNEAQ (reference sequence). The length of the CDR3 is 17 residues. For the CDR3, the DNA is TGTGCCAGCAGCCCATTAAGAGTGACAGGGGGCAGCTACGAGCAGTACTTC. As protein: CASSPLRVTGGSYEQYF.

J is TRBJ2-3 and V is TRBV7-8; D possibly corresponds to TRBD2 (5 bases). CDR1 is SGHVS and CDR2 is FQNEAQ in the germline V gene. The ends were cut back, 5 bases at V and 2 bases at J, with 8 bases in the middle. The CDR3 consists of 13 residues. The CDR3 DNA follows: TGTGCCAGCAGCCCGACTACCACAGATACGCAGTATTTT. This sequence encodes CASSPTTTDTQYF.